The clone carrying this T cell receptor (beta chain) showed up just a few times. Its antigen is still unknown. One junction end disagrees with the germline gene, perhaps due to a read error. This sample is drawn from a study of T cells in Graves' hyperthyroidism and ophthalmopathy. Uncontrolled infection, other autoimmune disease, pregnancy or lactation disqualified patients from enrolment. Germline CDR1 and CDR2: SQVTM and ANQGSEA. The CDR3 covers 12 residues. The study, taken as a whole, reports: Blood also carried most thyroid clonotypes expanded above 0.001.

It was RNA transcripts that yielded the amplified TCR beta CDR3 regions. When the TCR CDR3 underwent first-round RT-PCR, the HTBI primer set was used. TCRdb independently ran MiXCR on the multiplex PCR reads; one entry per CDR3 protein. The sample records under 250,000 distinct CDR3 sequences, approximately 25% being singletons. Sequencing input: blood. This receptor was obtained from a woman in her forties with Graves' ophthalmopathy. The genes are TRBV29-1 and TRBJ1-2, with no clear D. Written as DNA, the CDR3 is TGCAGCGTTGCTGGCCGTAACTATGGCTACATCTTC. Protein: CSVAGRNYGYIF.